A single sample is the source of the 22 T cell receptor beta chains below, sequenced in a study of T cells in Graves' hyperthyroidism and ophthalmopathy. TCR beta CDR3 regions were amplified from RNA. HTBI primers were employed in a first-round RT-PCR of the TCR CDR3. MiXCR was run by TCRdb on the multiplex PCR reads, yielding one entry per CDR3 protein. This table has under 750,000 distinct CDR3 sequences, about 17% appearing once. Sequences were obtained from blood. These receptors originate from a woman in her forties or fifties with Graves' hyperthyroidism that later progressed to Graves' ophthalmopathy.

This chain uses TRBV10-3 with TRBJ1-2, with D tentatively TRBD1 (5 bases). The V and J ends lost 4 bases and 8 bases respectively, with 11 bases between them. Per the germline V gene, CDR1 is ENHRY and CDR2 is SYGVKD. The CDR3 is made up of 12 amino acids. This CDR3 reads CAISAEDIGYTF. The CDR3 coding sequence is TGTGCCATCAGTGCCGAGGACATAGGCTACACCTTC.

J is TRBJ1-1 and V is TRBV6-1; D unresolved. The CDR3 runs to 13 residues. The ends were cut back, 8 bases at V and 1 base at J, with 11 bases in the middle. Germline loops: CDR1 MNHNS, CDR2 SASEGT. The CDR3 loop reads CASVGWKNTEAFF. In nucleotides, the CDR3 is TGTGCCAGCGTGGGGTGGAAGAACACTGAAGCTTTCTTT.

This clonotype was observed a few times. The chain combines TRBV12-3 or TRBV12-4 with TRBJ2-2, with D perhaps TRBD2 (5 bases). The V end was cut by 6 bases, the J end by 2 bases, with 10 bases between. The CDR3 loop spans 14 amino acids. The CDR3 nucleotides are TGTGCCAGCAGGGGCCGGGGAAACACCGGGGAGCTGTTTTTT. Amino acid sequence: CASRGRGNTGELFF.

J is TRBJ1-2 and V is TRBV19; TRBD1 might be the D (5 bases). V lost 4 bases to trimming and J lost 10 bases, with 22 bases between them. The CDR3 loop spans 15 amino acids. CDR1 and CDR2 from the germline V gene are LNHDA and SQIVND (reference sequence). The CDR3 DNA reads as TGTGCCAGTAGTACGACGGGGACCGGGACGGATGACTACACCTTC. Translating gives CASSTTGTGTDDYTF.

The chain uses TRBV7-9 and TRBJ1-6, with a weak D call TRBD1 (6 bases). CDR1 and CDR2 (germline): SEHNR, FQNEAQ (reference sequence). Trimming shortened V by 5 bases and J by 7 bases, and 21 bases separated the two germline ends. The CDR3 consists of 17 residues. CDR3 protein: CASSPPAGARMNSPLHF. As DNA, the CDR3 is TGTGCCAGCAGCCCCCCGGCGGGGGCCCGGATGAATTCACCCCTCCACTTT.

This clonotype was seen more than once but under ten times. V usage is TRBV6-1 and J usage is TRBJ2-7, with 10 bases fitting TRBD1. This CDR3 is 15 amino acids long. The germline V gene encodes CDR1 MNHNS and CDR2 SASEGT. Trimming removed 6 bases from V and 2 bases from J; junction bases left unmatched: 7. The CDR3 DNA sequence: TGTGCCAGCAGAGGGACAGGGGTCTTACCCTACGAGCAGTACTTC. Residues: CASRGTGVLPYEQYF.

This clonotype has a count of ten or more. The rearrangement uses TRBV12-3 or TRBV12-4 and TRBJ1-2, with 8 positions matching TRBD1. V was pared by 5 bases and J by 5 bases, with 10 bases of the junction left unmatched. The CDR3 consists of 15 residues. The CDR3, as DNA: TGTGCCAGCAGTGCGGGACAGGCACTCGAGTATGGCTACACCTTC. It translates to CASSAGQALEYGYTF.

This clonotype was observed a handful of times. This chain joins TRBV5-1 and TRBJ2-7; D is unclear. Germline CDR1 is SGHRS and CDR2 is YFSETQ. The CDR3 has 18 amino acids. Trimming took 0 bases from V and 0 from J, leaving 19 bases between them. The CDR3 DNA reads TGCGCCAGCAGCTTGGTAACAGCCGGGTCGGCAAGCTCCTACGAGCAGTACTTC. It translates to CASSLVTAGSASSYEQYF.

This clonotype turned up a few times. The chain employs TRBV10-3 and TRBJ1-4; 7 nucleotides match TRBD1. With 2 bases clipped from V and 4 bases from J, the junction kept 4 bases outside the gene matches. The CDR3 is 15 amino acids. Germline values: CDR1 ENHRY, CDR2 SYGVKD. The CDR3 sequence: CAISERDSLNEKLFF. Written as DNA, the CDR3 is TGTGCCATCAGTGAGCGGGACAGCCTTAATGAAAAACTGTTTTTT.

This clonotype was seen ten or more times. The chain uses TRBV20-1 and TRBJ1-1; D ambiguous. Germline lookup yields CDR1 DFQATT and CDR2 SNEGSKA (reference sequence). The CDR3 contains 14 residues. Trimming stripped 6 bases from V and 4 bases from J, with 18 bases between. The DNA for the CDR3 is TGCAGTGCCCCCCTTGGGCCCCCAGGCACTGAAGCTTTCTTT. Its translation is CSAPLGPPGTEAFF.

The chain links TRBV7-8 to TRBJ1-1; maybe TRBD1 (6 bases). V was trimmed by 6 bases and J by 4 bases, leaving 15 bases between them. This CDR3 is 14 amino acids long. Germline CDR1 is SGHVS and CDR2 is FQNEAQ. This chain's CDR3 is CASSPPGQFTEAFF. In DNA form, the CDR3 reads TGTGCCAGCAGTCCACCGGGACAATTCACTGAAGCTTTCTTT. Full variable domain (outside the CDR3, taken from reference TRBV7-8 and TRBJ1-1): GAGVSQSPRYKVAKRGQDVALRCDPISGHVSLFWYQQALGQGPEFLTYFQNEAQLDKSGLPSDRFFAERPEGSVSTLKIQRTQQEDSAVYLCASSPPGQFTEAFFGQGTRLTVV.

In this sample, this clonotype turned up a few times. V and J are TRBV4-2 and TRBJ1-1, with D tentatively TRBD1 (6 bases). This CDR3 has 18 residues. Germline V CDR1 and CDR2: LGHNA, YNFKEQ. Trimming removed 1 base from V and 4 bases from J, with 22 bases in between. This CDR3 is CASSQGRIGVGATTEAFF. As DNA, the CDR3 is TGTGCCAGCAGCCAAGGCAGGATCGGGGTGGGGGCGACCACTGAAGCTTTCTTT.

There are a few counts of this clonotype. The V and J genes are TRBV14 and TRBJ2-1; D may be TRBD1 (6 bases). V lost 0 bases and J lost 0, with 9 bases in between. Germline CDR1 reads SGHDN; CDR2 reads FVKESK. This CDR3 contains 16 residues. CDR3 protein: CASSQDIGGSYNEQFF. DNA of the CDR3: TGTGCCAGCAGCCAAGATATAGGGGGCTCCTACAATGAGCAGTTCTTC.

The chain carries TRBV20-1 and TRBJ2-1; D possibly uses TRBD1 or TRBD2 (6 bases each). The CDR3 is 15 residues long. With 1 base removed from V and 3 bases from J, the gap between germline ends came to 13 bases. The germline CDR1 and CDR2 sequences are DFQATT and SNEGSKA (reference sequence). The CDR3 sequence is CSARVPGAFYNEQFF. The CDR3, as DNA: TGCAGTGCTAGAGTACCGGGGGCTTTCTACAATGAGCAGTTCTTC.

This clonotype occurred a few times. The chain is built from TRBV5-1 and TRBJ1-6, with TRBD1 matching over 7 bases. V was clipped by 3 bases and J by 8 bases; unmatched bases: 5. CDR3 size: 14 residues. Germline V gene lookup returns CDR1 SGHRS and CDR2 YFSETQ. The CDR3 region has the DNA TGCGCCAGCAGCTCGCAGGGGGAAGATTCACCCCTCCACTTT. Translating gives CASSSQGEDSPLHF.

This clonotype was observed a few times. V and J are TRBV5-1 and TRBJ2-6; 9 bases align to TRBD1. Germline CDR1 SGHRS, CDR2 YFSETQ. The V and J ends lost 0 bases and 4 bases, in that order; junction bases with no gene match: 8. CDR3 length: 18 residues. This CDR3 reads CASSLVGTGSMGANVLTF. CDR3 DNA sequence: TGCGCCAGCAGCTTGGTCGGGACAGGGTCAATGGGGGCCAACGTCCTGACTTTC.

The CDR3 protein is CAWRQGARDNQPQHF. The CDR3 DNA reads as TGTGCCTGGAGACAGGGGGCGCGGGACAATCAGCCCCAGCATTTT. V usage is TRBV30 and J usage is TRBJ1-5; the match to TRBD1 covers 9 bases. The V gene end was trimmed by 3 bases and the J gene end by 3 bases; junction bases not matched to a gene: 6. From germline, CDR1 is GTSNPN and CDR2 SVGIG (reference sequence). The CDR3 covers 15 residues.

This clonotype was found many times. The chain links TRBV20-1 to TRBJ2-7; 7 positions agree with TRBD2. V shed 5 bases, J shed 7 bases, and the junction held 8 bases outside the gene matches. Germline lookup yields CDR1 DFQATT and CDR2 SNEGSKA (reference sequence). The CDR3 has 12 residues. CDR3 sequence: CSAASGPNEQYF. The CDR3 nucleotides read TGCAGTGCTGCTAGCGGACCTAATGAGCAGTACTTC.

CDR3 sequence (DNA): TGTGCCAGCCTGGGTGGTGGGCCGACTAACTATGGCTACACCTTC. Protein product: CASLGGGPTNYGYTF. The V gene is TRBV27, the J gene TRBJ1-2; D call uncertain. Trimming took off 8 bases at V and 0 bases at J, with 16 bases between the two ends. The length of the CDR3 is 15 residues. The V gene's germline CDR1 is MNHEY and CDR2 SMNVEV (reference sequence).

The chain has TRBV10-3 and TRBJ1-2; the D is unclear. The CDR3 runs 13 residues. CDR1 is ENHRY and CDR2 is SYGVKD in the germline V gene. Trimming pared 6 bases from V and 3 bases from J, leaving 11 bases between. CDR3 region: CAIRPMMDYGYTF. The DNA for the CDR3 is TGTGCCATCAGGCCAATGATGGACTATGGCTACACCTTC.

This clonotype was seen repeatedly, ten times or more. The rearrangement uses TRBV5-1 and TRBJ2-1; 9 nucleotides match TRBD1. V shed 0 bases and J 9 bases; nucleotides not matched to a gene: 7. Germline V gene lookup returns CDR1 SGHRS and CDR2 YFSETQ. The CDR3 spans 15 residues. The CDR3 loop is CASSLEQGAPSEQFF. Here the CDR3 DNA reads TGCGCCAGCAGCTTGGAACAGGGGGCGCCGAGTGAGCAGTTCTTC.

This clonotype was found a few times. The J gene is TRBJ1-6, the V gene TRBV5-1; TRBD1 is a possible D gene (5 bases). CDR1 SGHRS and CDR2 YFSETQ come from the germline V gene. The CDR3 loop spans 15 amino acids. With 5 bases removed from V and 8 bases from J, the gap between germline ends came to 17 bases. The DNA for the CDR3 is TGCGCCAGCAGAAGGGACGGCGGCGGGGATTCACCCCTCCACTTT. This encodes CASRRDGGGDSPLHF. Based on the CDR3 plus reference TRBV5-1 and TRBJ1-6, the full variable domain is KAGVTQTPRYLIKTRGQQVTLSCSPISGHRSVSWYQQTPGQGLQFLFEYFSETQRNKGNFPGRFSGRQFSNSRSEMNVSTLELGDSALYLCASRRDGGGDSPLHFGNGTRLTVT.